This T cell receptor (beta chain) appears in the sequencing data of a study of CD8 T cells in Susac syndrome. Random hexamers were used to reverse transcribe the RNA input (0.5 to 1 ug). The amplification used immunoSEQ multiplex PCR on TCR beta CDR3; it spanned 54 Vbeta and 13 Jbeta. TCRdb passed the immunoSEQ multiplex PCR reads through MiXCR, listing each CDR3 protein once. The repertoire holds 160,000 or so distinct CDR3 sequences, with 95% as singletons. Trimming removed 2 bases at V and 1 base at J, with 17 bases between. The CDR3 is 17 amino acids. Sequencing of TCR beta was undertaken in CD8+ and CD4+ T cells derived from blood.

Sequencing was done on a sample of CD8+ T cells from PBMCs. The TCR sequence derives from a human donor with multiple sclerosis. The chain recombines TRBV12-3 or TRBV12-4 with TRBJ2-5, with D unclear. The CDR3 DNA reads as TGTGCCAGCAGTTTATACGCCTCGGGCAGACCCCAAGAGACCCAGTACTTC. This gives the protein CASSLYASGRPQETQYF.